This T cell receptor beta chain stems from a study of shared clonotypes between healthy human individuals. Study context: CD4 naive and CD4 memory each took three plates per donor, while CD8 naive took two and CD8 memory one.

This clone was picked up one time. What it binds is not known. V lost 4 bases and J 4 bases, leaving 17 bases between the germline ends. Germline CDR1 GTSNPN, CDR2 SVGIG (reference sequence). The length of the CDR3 is 14 residues. The data were produced by immunoSEQ multiplex PCR, yet TCRdb's version contains in-frame clones alone and is incomplete. This repertoire shows some 2.1 million clones, 90% to 95% found once; its top ten account for more than 0.1%. Findings and caveats of the study: Naive subsets, compared against memory subsets, generally had larger estimated richness values. It was only blood that was sampled, and tissue repertoires likely differ. Relative to clonotypes present in all four donors, those not shared had lower generation probabilities.

Source material: naive CD4+ T cells sorted from blood. Specified subset: CD45RA+ positively selected. This sequence originates from a man aged 18 to 35 in good health. This chain uses TRBV30 with TRBJ2-7; D is possibly TRBD2 (6 bases). The CDR3 region is CAWTPGSSGYEQYF. CDR3 nucleotide sequence: TGTGCCTGGACCCCGGGAAGTAGCGGTTACGAGCAGTACTTC.